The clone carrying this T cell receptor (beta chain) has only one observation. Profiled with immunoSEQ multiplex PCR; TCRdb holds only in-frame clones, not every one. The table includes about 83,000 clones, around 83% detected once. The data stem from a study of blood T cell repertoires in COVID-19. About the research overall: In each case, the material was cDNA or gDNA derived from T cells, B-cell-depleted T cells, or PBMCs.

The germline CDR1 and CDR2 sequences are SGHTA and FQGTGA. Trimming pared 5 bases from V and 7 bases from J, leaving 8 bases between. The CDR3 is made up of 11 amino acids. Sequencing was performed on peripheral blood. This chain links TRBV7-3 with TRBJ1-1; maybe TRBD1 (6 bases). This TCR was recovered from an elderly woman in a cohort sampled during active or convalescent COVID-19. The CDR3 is CASSIGGEAFF. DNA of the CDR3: TGTGCCAGCAGCATAGGGGGTGAAGCTTTCTTT.